Listed here is a single TCR beta chain. The CDR3 is 17 amino acids. Per germline, CDR1 MNHEY and CDR2 SMNVEV (reference sequence). Losses at the gene ends were 6 bases for V and 8 bases for J; bases not matched to a gene: 14. Clones were read by immunoSEQ multiplex PCR, and TCRdb kept only the in-frame ones, dropping some. The repertoire has 2 million to 2.5 million clones, roughly 92% of them found once; the top ten carry around 0.38%. The data are from a study of shared clonotypes between healthy human individuals. The chain has TRBV27 and TRBJ2-1, with TRBD2 identical over 12 bases. The sequencing sample was made of naive CD4+ T cells from PBMCs. Noted subset: CD45RA+ positively selected. This clonotype originated in a man in his late teens or twenties in good health. Some clones in this sample may be carry-over from other donors' samples. CDR3 coding DNA: TGTGCCAGCAGATCACTAACCGGGACTAGCGGGTTCTATGAGCAGTTCTTC. Translating gives CASRSLTGTSGFYEQFF.